This T cell receptor beta chain was retrieved from a study of early T cells in non-severe SARS-CoV-2 infection (dated by TCRdb to the early 2020s). Background on the whole study: TCR sequencing used bulk RNA from unsorted whole blood, so alpha and beta chains could not be paired. General study outcomes and caveats: Matching against VDJdb was skewed toward anti-spike CD8 responses, likely underestimated virus-specific expansions, and missed private and CD4 specificities.

The study was a case-control design nested within a healthcare worker cohort in London, UK, with weekly nasopharyngeal swab PCR tests and blood sampling. Healthcare workers were enrolled in the week of the UK lockdown, from 23 to 31 March 2020, and were followed every week for up to roughly 15 weeks. The CDR3 contains 13 residues, cysteine and phenylalanine counted. Solely the CDR3 DNA is kept, with 39 bases framed from the first base. As encoded in the germline V gene, CDR1 is SGHVS while CDR2 is FQNEAQ. A distance of 12 bases separates the germline ends of V and J, which lose 5 bases and 6 bases respectively. This clonotype was picked up many times. Its antigen target is currently unknown. No clone much larger than this one lies a single base away; base qualities are absent. Libraries were made using 5' RACE. These reads were obtained on a NextSeq 500. Unique molecular identifiers were attached to individual cDNA molecules in the TCR library protocol so that sequencing error and PCR bias could be corrected. Both TCR alpha and beta chains were sequenced, and tight co-correlation was observed between alpha and beta sequence abundances in each sample. In the source study's methods: Decombinator V4 was used to perform V gene, J gene and CDR3 annotation of TCR sequences. TCRs were defined as expanded if a significant change between any two time points was detected under a Poisson model with p below 0.0001. TCR abundances were normalised to the total number of TCRs sequenced per sample and expressed as counts per million. TRAV1-2 paired with TRAJ12, TRAJ20 or TRAJ33 defined MAIT TCRs, while TRAV10 paired with TRAJ18 defined iNKT TCRs. VDJdb, accessed on 1 November 2021, was searched for TCRs annotated for CMV, EBV and SARS-CoV-2, and TCRs annotated for more than one antigen were excluded. TCRdb cleaned the public reads at Q25 with fastp, built clones with MiXCR and kept in-frame beta chains. Every entry covers one CDR3 protein and lists the most common genes and DNA from its rows. The V and J calls reflect TCRdb's pipeline rather than the authors' work. A total of 50,000 to 65,000 distinct CDR3 sequences appear in this sample, around 11% of them only once. Roughly 3% of the sample belongs to the ten largest clones.

This TCR was recovered from an adult who was a healthcare worker with PCR-confirmed SARS-CoV-2 infection or an uninfected control (not recorded which). This sequence uses TRBV7-8 and TRBJ2-3; a tentative D match to TRBD1 spans 7 bases. The specimen was whole blood, collected at baseline. The CDR3 region has the sequence CASSPGGWDTQYF. The DNA sequence is given as TGTGCCAGCAGCCCAGGGGGGTGGGATACGCAGTATTTT.